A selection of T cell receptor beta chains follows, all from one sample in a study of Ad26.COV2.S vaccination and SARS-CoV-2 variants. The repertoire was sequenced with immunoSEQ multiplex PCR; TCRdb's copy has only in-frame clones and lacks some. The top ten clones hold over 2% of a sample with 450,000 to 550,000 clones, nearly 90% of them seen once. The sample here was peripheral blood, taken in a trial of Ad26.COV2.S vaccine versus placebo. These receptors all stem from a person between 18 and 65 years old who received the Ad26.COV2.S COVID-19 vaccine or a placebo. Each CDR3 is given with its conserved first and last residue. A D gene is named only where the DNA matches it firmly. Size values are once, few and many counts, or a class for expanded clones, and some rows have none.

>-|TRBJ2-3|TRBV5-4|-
CASSLLRDTQYF
TGTGCCAGCAGCTTGCTGCGAGATACGCAGTATTTT
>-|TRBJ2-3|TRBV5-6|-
CASSWRVGLRTDTQYF
TGTGCCAGCAGCTGGAGGGTTGGCCTTCGCACAGATACGCAGTATTTT
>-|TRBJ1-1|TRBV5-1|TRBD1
CASSVGQGIWNTEAFF
TGCGCCAGCAGCGTCGGACAGGGTATTTGGAACACTGAAGCTTTCTTT
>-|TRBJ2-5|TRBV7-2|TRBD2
CASSLASGGAQETQYF
TGTGCCAGCAGCTTAGCTAGCGGGGGGGCCCAAGAGACCCAGTACTTC
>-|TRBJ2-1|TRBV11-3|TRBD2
CASSSGKREKEGNEQFF
TGTGCCAGCAGCTCCGGAAAGCGGGAGAAGGAAGGCAATGAGCAGTTCTTC
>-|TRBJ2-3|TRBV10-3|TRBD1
CAISEPGQGTDTQYF
TGTGCCATCAGTGAACCGGGACAGGGGACAGATACGCAGTATTTT
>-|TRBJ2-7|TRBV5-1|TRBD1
CASSRTGPSYEQYF
TGCGCCAGCAGCCGGACAGGGCCTTCCTACGAGCAGTACTTC
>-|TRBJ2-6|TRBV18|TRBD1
CASSPRLRQGVTGANVLTF
TGTGCCAGCTCACCACGGCTGCGGCAGGGGGTGACTGGGGCCAACGTCCTGACTTTC
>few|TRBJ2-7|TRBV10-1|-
CASSESTRGSYEQYF
TGCGCCAGCAGTGAGTCGACAAGAGGCTCCTACGAGCAGTACTTC
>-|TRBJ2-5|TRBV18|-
CASSPAVVAAPWDF
TGTGCCAGCTCACCCGCCGTGGTGGCAGCCCCTTGGGACTTC
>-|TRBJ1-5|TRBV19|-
CASSISILSSNQPQHF
TGTGCCAGTAGCATCAGTATTCTTTCTAGCAATCAGCCCCAGCATTTT
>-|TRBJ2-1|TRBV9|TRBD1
CASSVGQGSYNEQFF
TGTGCCAGCAGCGTAGGACAGGGCTCCTACAATGAGCAGTTCTTC
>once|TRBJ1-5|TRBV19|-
CASSTINQPQHF
TGTGCCAGTAGTACCATTAATCAGCCCCAGCATTTT
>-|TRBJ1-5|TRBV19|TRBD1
CASSANQRRQGLKPQHF
TGTGCCAGTAGTGCCAACCAACGTCGACAGGGTTTGAAGCCCCAGCATTTT
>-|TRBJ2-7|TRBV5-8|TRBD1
CASSLLRDRAYEQYF
TGTGCCAGCAGCTTGTTGAGGGACAGGGCCTACGAGCAGTACTTC
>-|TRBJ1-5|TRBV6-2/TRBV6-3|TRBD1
CASSYPNLDRADDQPQHF
TGTGCCAGCAGTTATCCCAACCTAGACAGGGCCGATGATCAGCCCCAGCATTTT
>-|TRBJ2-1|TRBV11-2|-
CASSFGGTEQFF
TGTGCCAGCAGCTTTGGCGGGACTGAGCAGTTCTTC
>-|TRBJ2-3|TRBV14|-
CASSQDMADTQYF
TGTGCCAGCAGCCAAGATATGGCAGATACGCAGTATTTT
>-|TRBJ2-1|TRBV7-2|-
CASSAYNEQFF
TGTGCCAGCAGCGCTTACAATGAGCAGTTCTTC
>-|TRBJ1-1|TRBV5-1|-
CASSLEAGEWDTEAFF
TGCGCCAGCAGCTTAGAGGCGGGAGAATGGGACACTGAAGCTTTCTTT
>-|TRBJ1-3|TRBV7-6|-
CASSWGGMGNTIYF
TGTGCCAGCAGCTGGGGGGGCATGGGAAACACCATATATTTT